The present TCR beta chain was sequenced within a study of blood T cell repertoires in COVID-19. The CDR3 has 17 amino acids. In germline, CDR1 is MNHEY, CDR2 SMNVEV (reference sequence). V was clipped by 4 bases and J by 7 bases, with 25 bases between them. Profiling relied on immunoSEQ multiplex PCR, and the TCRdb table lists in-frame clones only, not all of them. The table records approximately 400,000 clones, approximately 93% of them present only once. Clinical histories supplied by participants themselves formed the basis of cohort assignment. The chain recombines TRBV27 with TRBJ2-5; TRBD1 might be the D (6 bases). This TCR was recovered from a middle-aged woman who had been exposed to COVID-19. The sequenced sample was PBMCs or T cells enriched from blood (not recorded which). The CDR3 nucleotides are TGTGCCAGCAGTTCCTCCGTCCGGGACATGTACCACGGGACCCAGTACTTC. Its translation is CASSSSVRDMYHGTQYF.